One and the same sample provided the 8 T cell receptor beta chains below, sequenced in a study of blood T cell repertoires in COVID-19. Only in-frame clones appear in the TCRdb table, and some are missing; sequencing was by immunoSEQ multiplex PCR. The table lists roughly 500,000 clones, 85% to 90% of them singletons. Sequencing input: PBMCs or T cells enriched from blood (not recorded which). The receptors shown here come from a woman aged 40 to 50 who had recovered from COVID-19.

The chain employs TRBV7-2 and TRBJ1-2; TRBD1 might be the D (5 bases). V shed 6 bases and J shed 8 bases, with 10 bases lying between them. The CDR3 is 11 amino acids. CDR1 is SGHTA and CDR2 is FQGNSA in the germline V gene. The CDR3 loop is CASSFGGGYTF. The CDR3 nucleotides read TGTGCCAGCAGTTTCGGGGGGGGCTACACCTTC.

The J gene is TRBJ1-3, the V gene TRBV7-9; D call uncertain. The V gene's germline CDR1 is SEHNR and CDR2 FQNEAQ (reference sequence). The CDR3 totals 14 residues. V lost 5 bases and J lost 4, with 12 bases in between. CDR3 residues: CASSPERSGNTIYF. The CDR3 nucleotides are TGTGCCAGCAGCCCTGAGCGTTCGGGAAACACCATATATTTT.

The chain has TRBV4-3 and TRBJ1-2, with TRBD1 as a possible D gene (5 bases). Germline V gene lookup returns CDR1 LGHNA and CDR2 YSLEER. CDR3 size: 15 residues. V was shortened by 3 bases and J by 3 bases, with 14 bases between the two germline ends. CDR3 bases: TGCGCCAGCAGCCAGGTGGGGCAGGGATACTATGGCTACACCTTC. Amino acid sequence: CASSQVGQGYYGYTF.

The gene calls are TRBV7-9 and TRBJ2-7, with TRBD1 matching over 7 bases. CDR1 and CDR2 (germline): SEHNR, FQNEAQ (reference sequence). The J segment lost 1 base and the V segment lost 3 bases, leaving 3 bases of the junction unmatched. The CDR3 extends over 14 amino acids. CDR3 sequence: CASSLWDSSYEQYF. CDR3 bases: TGTGCCAGCAGCTTGTGGGACAGTTCCTACGAGCAGTACTTC.

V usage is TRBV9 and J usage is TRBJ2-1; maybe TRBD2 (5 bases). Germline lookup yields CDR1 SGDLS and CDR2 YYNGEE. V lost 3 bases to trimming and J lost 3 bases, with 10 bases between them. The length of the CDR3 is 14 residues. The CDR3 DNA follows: TGTGCCAGCAGCGGGACTTCCCACTACAATGAGCAGTTCTTC. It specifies CASSGTSHYNEQFF. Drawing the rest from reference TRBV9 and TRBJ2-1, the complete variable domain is DSGVTQTPKHLITATGQRVTLRCSPRSGDLSVYWYQQSLDQGLQFLIQYYNGEERAKGNILERFSAQQFPDLHSELNLSSLELGDSALYFCASSGTSHYNEQFFGPGTRLTVL.

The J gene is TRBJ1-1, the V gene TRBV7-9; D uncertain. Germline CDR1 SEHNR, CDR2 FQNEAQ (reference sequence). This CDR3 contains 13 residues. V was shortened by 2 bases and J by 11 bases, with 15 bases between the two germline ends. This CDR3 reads CASSLTATLRAFF. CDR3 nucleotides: TGTGCCAGCAGCTTAACGGCAACCCTGCGGGCTTTCTTT.

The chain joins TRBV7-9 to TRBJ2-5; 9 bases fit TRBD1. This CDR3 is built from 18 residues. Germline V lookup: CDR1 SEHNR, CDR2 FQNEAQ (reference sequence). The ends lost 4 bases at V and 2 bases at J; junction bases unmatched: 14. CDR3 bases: TGTGCCAGCAGCTCTCCCAGCTTGGGACAGGGTCAACAAGAGACCCAGTACTTC. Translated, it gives CASSSPSLGQGQQETQYF.

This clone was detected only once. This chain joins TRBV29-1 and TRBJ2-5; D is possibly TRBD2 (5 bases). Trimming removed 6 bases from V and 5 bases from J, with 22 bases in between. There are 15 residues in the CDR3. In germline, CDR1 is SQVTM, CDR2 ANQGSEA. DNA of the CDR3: TGCAGCGTGGGTCGACGAGCGGCCTCGGGGGAGACCCAGTACTTC. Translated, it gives CSVGRRAASGETQYF.